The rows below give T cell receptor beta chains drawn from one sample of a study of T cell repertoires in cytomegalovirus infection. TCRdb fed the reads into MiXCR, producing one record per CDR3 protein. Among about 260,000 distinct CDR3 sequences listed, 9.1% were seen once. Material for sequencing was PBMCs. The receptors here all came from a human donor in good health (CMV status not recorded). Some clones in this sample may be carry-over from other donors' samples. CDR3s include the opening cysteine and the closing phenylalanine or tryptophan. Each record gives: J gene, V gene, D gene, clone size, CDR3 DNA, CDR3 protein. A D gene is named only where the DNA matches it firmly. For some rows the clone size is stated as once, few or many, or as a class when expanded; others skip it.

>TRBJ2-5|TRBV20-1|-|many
TGCAGTGCTAGAGACGCGGTCCAAGAGACCCAGTACTTC
CSARDAVQETQYF
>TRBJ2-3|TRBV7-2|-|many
TGTGCCAGCAGCACCCACAGGGCGGCCACAGATACGCAGTATTTT
CASSTHRAATDTQYF
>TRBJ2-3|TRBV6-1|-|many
TGTGCCAGCAGTGAAACTCGCCCCGCAGATACGCAGTATTTT
CASSETRPADTQYF
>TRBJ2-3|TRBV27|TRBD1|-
TGTGCCAGCAGGGGAAGACAGGGGGCCACAGATACGCAGTATTTT
CASRGRQGATDTQYF
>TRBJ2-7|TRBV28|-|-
TGTGCCAGCAGCCCTTCCGGAGCTTTAACCTACGAGCAGTACTTC
CASSPSGALTYEQYF
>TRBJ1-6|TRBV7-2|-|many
TGTGCCAGCAGAGAGGACAGAGCGAATTCACCCCTCCACTTT
CASREDRANSPLHF
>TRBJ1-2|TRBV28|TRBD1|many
TGTGCCATCCCGGGGGAGACAGGGACGGGTTATGGCTACACCTTC
CAIPGETGTGYGYTF
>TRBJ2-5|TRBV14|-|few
TGTGCCAGCAGCCCGGGACTGAAAGAGACCCAGTACTTC
CASSPGLKETQYF
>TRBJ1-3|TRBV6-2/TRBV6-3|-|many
TGTGCCAGCGAGACCGGGACCGCGTTATCTGGAAACACCATATATTTT
CASETGTALSGNTIYF
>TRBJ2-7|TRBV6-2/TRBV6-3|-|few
TGTGTCGCAAGGCCGGCAGCCGTCTACGAGCAGTACTTC
CVARPAAVYEQYF
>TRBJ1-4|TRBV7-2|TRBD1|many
TGTGCCAGCAGCCTCCAGGGGGGACAGGGTAATGAAAAACTGTTTTTT
CASSLQGGQGNEKLFF
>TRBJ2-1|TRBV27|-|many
TGTGCCAGCAGTCCTACGAAGGTTAGCTCCTACAATGAGCAGTTCTTC
CASSPTKVSSYNEQFF
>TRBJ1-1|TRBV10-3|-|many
TGTGCCATCAGTGGGGGGGGCAGGACCACTGAAGCTTTCTTT
CAISGGGRTTEAFF
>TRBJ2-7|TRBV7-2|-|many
TGTGCCAGCAGCCCTTTGGGGTTCGAGCAGTACTTC
CASSPLGFEQYF
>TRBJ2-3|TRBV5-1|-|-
TGCGCCAGCAGCCCCCTCCACGGAGCTGAATATACGCAGTATTTT
CASSPLHGAEYTQYF
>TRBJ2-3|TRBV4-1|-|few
TGCGCCAGCAGCCCACTCGGGCTCACCACAGATACGCAGTATTTT
CASSPLGLTTDTQYF
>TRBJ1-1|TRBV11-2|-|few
TGTGCCAGCAGCTTAACAGGGAGTTGGACTGAAGCTTTCTTT
CASSLTGSWTEAFF
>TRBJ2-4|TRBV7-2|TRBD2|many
TGTGCCAGCACCCCTAGCGGGAGACTAGCCAAAAACATTCAGTACTTC
CASTPSGRLAKNIQYF
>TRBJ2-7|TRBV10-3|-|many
TGTGCCATCAGTGACGGGCTTAGCTCCTACGAGCAGTACTTC
CAISDGLSSYEQYF
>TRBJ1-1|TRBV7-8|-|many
TGTGCCAGCAGCTTAGCCTGGGGGAACACTGAAGCTTTCTTT
CASSLAWGNTEAFF
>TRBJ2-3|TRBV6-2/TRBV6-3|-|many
TGTGCCAGCAGTTGGACGGGGACTGGTCCAGCTTTGAATTTT
CASSWTGTGPALNF
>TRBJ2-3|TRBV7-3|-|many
TGTGCCAGCAGCTTCGGAGGGGGCACAGATACGCAGTATTTT
CASSFGGGTDTQYF
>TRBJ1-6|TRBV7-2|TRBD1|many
TGTGCCAGCAAAACCTCCGGGACAGCTAATTCACCCCTCCACTTT
CASKTSGTANSPLHF
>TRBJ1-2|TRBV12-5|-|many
TGTGCTAGTGGTAGGGAGGTGGGGTATGGCTACACCTTC
CASGREVGYGYTF
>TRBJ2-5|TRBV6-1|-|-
TGTGCCAGCAGGAACTTAGGCTGGGAGACCCAGTACTTC
CASRNLGWETQYF
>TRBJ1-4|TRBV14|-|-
TGTGCCAGCAGCCAAGAGCCGAATCCGGCAACTAATGAAAAACTGTTTTTT
CASSQEPNPATNEKLFF
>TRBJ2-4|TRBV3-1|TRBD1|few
TGTGCCAGCAGCCAACCGGACAGGGGAAACATTCAGTACTTC
CASSQPDRGNIQYF
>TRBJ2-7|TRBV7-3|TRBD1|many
TGTGCCAGCAGCGCGACAGGGCCCTCGAGGGAGCAGTACTTC
CASSATGPSREQYF
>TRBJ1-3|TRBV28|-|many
TGTGCCAGCAGTGGACCCGGTGGGCCCTCTGGAAACACCATATATTTT
CASSGPGGPSGNTIYF
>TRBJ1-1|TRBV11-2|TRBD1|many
TGTGCCAGCAGCTTAGGTCCAGGGGGAAACACTGAAGCTTTCTTT
CASSLGPGGNTEAFF
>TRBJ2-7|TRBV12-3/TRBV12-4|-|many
TGTGCCAGCAGTTTGGTCCTTAGCGAGACCTCCTACGAGCAGTACTTC
CASSLVLSETSYEQYF
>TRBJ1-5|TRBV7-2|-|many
TGTGCCAGCAGCTCTCAGGAGCCGAATCAGCCCCAGCATTTT
CASSSQEPNQPQHF
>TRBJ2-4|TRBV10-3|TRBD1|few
TGTGCCATCAGTGAGGTACAGGGGGCCAAAAACATTCAGTACTTC
CAISEVQGAKNIQYF
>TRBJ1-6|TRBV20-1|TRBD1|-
TGCAGTGCTAGAGTAGGGGGACAGGGAGATAGTAATTCACCCCTCCACTTT
CSARVGGQGDSNSPLHF
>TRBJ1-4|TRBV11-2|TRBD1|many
TGTGCCAGCAGCCCCGGGACAGGGATTGAAAAACTGTTTTTT
CASSPGTGIEKLFF
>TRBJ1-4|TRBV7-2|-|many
TGTGCCAGCAGCCCCGGGGGGAGCTATGAAAAACTGTTTTTT
CASSPGGSYEKLFF
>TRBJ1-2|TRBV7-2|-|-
TGTGCCAGCAGCGAACGGTACGCTAACTATGGCTACACCTTC
CASSERYANYGYTF
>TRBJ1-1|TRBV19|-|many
TGTGCCAGTAGTTTCCTCAGGGTTACTGAAGCTTTCTTT
CASSFLRVTEAFF
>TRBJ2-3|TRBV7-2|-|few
TGTGCCAGCAGCTTAGAGACTAGAGGATTGATAACAGATACGCAGTATTTT
CASSLETRGLITDTQYF
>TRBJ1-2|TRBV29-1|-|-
TGCAGCGTTGAGGTGCGGGCTAACTATGGCTACACCTTC
CSVEVRANYGYTF
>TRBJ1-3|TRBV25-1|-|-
TGTGCCAGCAGTGTGGGGGACTACTCTGGAAACACCATATATTTT
CASSVGDYSGNTIYF
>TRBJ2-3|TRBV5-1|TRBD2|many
TGCGCCAGCAGCTCAAGACTAGCGGGCACAGATACGCAGTATTTT
CASSSRLAGTDTQYF
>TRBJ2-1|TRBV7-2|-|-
TGTGCCAGCAGCTTAGTAGGGGGTGACAATGAGCAGTTCTTC
CASSLVGGDNEQFF
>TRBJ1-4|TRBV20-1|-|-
TGCAGTGCTAGGACGCGGGAAGGCGAAAAACTGTTTTTT
CSARTREGEKLFF
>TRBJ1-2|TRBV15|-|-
TGTGCCACCAGCAGAGGGGGGGGCCGCTATGGCTACACCTTC
CATSRGGGRYGYTF
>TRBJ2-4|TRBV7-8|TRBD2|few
TGTGCCAGCAGCTTAAATCCTAATTCGGGGGGACGAGAAAACATTCAGTACTTC
CASSLNPNSGGRENIQYF